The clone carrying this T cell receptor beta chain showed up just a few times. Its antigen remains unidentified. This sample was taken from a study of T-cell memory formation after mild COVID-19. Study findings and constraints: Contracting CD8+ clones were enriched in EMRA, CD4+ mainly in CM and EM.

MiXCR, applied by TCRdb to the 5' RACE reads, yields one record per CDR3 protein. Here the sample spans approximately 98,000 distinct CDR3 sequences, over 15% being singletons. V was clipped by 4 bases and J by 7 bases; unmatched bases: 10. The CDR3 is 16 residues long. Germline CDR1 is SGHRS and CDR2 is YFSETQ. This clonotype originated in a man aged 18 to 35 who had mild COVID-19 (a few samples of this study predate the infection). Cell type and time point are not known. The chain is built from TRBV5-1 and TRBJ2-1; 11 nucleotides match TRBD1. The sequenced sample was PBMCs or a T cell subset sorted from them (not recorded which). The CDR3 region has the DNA TGCGCCAGCAGCCCGGCCGGGACAGGGGGTAGGAATGAGCAGTTCTTC. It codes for CASSPAGTGGRNEQFF.